This T cell receptor (beta chain) came from a study of identical twins. A universal primer site came from template switching; cDNA carried unique molecular identifiers. TCRdb fed the 5' RACE reads into MiXCR, producing one record per CDR3 protein. The sample lists around 1.7 million distinct CDR3 sequences, around 29% seen once, with around 0.3% in the top ten. To note about this clonotype: Antigen: not known.

Study-level results: Abundant cord blood beta clonotypes carried fewer insertions; memory repertoires showed none. Models underestimated TCR alpha sharing (out-of-frame) in monozygotic twins. Where beta out-of-frame sequences were concerned, excess twin sharing was weaker.

What was sequenced was cord blood. The TCR originated in a newborn girl in good health.

CDR3: CASSQVHSGGPHFYNEQFF. The CDR3, as DNA: TGCGCCAGCAGCCAAGTCCATAGCGGGGGCCCGCACTTCTACAATGAGCAGTTCTTC. The rearrangement uses TRBV4-1 and TRBJ2-1, with 9 bases lining up with TRBD2. CDR1 is MGHRA and CDR2 is YSYEKL in the germline V gene. The CDR3 has 19 residues. V lost 1 base, J lost 3 bases, and 13 bases stayed unmatched.